The clone carrying this T cell receptor (beta chain) has only one observation. With 4 bases removed from V and 4 bases from J, the gap between germline ends came to 7 bases. The CDR3 is 12 amino acids. Germline loops: CDR1 MDHEN, CDR2 SYDVKM. This entry belongs to a study of control samples from healthy donors and cancer patients. Clones were read by immunoSEQ multiplex PCR, and TCRdb kept only the in-frame ones, dropping some. Of some 120,000 clones in the sample, under 95% were seen once. The chain links TRBV28 to TRBJ1-2; D is possibly TRBD1 (5 bases). Sample: PBMCs. This TCR came from a man in his forties or fifties with head and neck cancer. CDR3 region: CASSYGAYGYTF. In DNA form, the CDR3 reads TGTGCCAGCAGTTACGGGGCCTATGGCTACACCTTC.